This T cell receptor beta chain was documented in a study of shared clonotypes between healthy human individuals. The V end was cut by 7 bases, the J end by 8 bases, with 11 bases between. This CDR3 comprises 12 residues. Germline V gene sequence: CDR1 SNHLY, CDR2 FYNNEI. Some clones are missing from TCRdb's copy, which holds only in-frame ones; the method was immunoSEQ multiplex PCR. The data hold some 680,000 clones, with around three quarters observed a single time. The material sequenced was memory CD4+ T cells sorted from blood. Subset indicated: CD45RA-negative fraction. The sequence derives from a woman in her 30s in good health. The V gene is TRBV2, the J gene TRBJ1-4; D is unresolved. CDR3 sequence (DNA): TGTGCCAGCACCGGGATGCGAGAAAAACTGTTTTTT. It specifies CASTGMREKLFF.